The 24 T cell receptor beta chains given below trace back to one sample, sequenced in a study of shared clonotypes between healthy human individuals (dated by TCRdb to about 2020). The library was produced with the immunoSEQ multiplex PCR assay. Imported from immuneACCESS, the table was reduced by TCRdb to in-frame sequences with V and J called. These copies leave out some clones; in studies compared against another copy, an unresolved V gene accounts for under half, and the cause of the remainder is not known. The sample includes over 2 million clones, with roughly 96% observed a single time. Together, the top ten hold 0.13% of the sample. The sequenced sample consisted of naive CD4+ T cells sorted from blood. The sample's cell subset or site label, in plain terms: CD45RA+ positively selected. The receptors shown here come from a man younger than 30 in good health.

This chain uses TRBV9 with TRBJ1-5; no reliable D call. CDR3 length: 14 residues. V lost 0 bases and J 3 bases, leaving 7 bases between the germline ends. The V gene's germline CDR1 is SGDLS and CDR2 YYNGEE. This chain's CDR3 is CASSVDINNQPQHF. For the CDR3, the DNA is TGTGCCAGCAGCGTAGATATAAACAATCAGCCCCAGCATTTT.

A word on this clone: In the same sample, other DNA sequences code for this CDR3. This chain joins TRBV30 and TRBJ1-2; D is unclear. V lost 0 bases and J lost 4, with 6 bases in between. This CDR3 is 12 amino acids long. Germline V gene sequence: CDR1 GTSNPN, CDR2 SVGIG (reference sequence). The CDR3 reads CAWSVPSYGYTF. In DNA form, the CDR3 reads TGTGCCTGGAGTGTTCCGAGCTATGGCTACACCTTC.

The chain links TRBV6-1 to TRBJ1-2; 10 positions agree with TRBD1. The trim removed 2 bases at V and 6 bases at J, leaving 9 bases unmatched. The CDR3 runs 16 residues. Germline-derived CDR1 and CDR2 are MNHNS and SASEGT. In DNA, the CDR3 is TGTGCCAGCAGTGAAATCGGGGGACAGGGGAAGGATGGCTACACCTTC. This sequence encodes CASSEIGGQGKDGYTF.

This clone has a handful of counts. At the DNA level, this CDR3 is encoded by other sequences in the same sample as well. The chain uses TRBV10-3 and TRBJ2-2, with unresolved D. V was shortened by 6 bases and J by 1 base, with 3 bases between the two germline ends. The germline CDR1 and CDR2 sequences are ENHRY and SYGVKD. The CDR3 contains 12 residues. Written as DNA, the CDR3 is TGTGCCATCAGGGAGAACACCGGGGAGCTGTTTTTT. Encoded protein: CAIRENTGELFF.

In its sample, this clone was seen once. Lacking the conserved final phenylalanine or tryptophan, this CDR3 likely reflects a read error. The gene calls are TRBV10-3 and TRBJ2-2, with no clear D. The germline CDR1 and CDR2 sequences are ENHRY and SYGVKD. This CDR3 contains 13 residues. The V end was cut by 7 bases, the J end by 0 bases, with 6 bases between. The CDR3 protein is CAINTANTGELFS. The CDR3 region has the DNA TGTGCCATCAACACCGCGAACACCGGGGAGCTGTTTTCT.

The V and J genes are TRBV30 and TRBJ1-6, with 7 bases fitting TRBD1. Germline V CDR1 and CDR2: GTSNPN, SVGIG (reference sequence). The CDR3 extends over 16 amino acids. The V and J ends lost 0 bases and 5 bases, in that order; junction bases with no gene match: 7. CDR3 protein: CAWSVRQGKNNSPLHF. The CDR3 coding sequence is TGTGCCTGGAGTGTAAGACAGGGCAAAAATAATTCACCCCTCCACTTT.

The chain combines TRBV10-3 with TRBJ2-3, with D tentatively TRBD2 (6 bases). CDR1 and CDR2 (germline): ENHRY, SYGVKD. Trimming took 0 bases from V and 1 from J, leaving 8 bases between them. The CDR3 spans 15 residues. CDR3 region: CAISESAGRTDTQYF. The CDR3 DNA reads TGTGCCATCAGTGAGTCTGCGGGACGCACAGATACGCAGTATTTT.

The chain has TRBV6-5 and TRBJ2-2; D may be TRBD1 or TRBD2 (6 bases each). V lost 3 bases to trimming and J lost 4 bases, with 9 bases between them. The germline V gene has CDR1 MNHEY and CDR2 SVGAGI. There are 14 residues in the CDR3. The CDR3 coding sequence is TGTGCCAGCAGTTATTCGGGGGCCACCGGGGAGCTGTTTTTT. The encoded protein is CASSYSGATGELFF.

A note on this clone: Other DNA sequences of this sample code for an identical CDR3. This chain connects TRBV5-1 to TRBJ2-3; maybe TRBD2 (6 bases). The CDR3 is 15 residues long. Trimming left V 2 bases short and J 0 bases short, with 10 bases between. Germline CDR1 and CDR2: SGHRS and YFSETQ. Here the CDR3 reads CASSFSGASTDTQYF. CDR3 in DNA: TGCGCCAGCAGCTTTAGCGGCGCCAGCACAGATACGCAGTATTTT.

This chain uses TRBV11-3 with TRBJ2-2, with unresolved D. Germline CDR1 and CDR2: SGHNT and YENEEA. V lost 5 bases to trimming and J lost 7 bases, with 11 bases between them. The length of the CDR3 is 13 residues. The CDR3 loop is CASSQDNIGELFF. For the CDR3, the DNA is TGTGCCAGCAGCCAAGACAATATCGGGGAGCTGTTTTTT.

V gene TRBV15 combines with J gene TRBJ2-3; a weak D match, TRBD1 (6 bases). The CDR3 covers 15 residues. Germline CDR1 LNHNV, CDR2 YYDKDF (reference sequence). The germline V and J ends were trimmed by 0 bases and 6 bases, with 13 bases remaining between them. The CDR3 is CATSRDGDKGDTQYF. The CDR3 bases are TGTGCCACCAGCAGAGATGGGGACAAGGGGGATACGCAGTATTTT.

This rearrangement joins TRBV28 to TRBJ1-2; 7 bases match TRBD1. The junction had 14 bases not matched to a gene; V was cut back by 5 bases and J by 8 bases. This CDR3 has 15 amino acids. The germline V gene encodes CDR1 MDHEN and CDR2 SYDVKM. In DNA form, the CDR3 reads TGTGCCAGCAGTGCGGGGACAGAGATATGGGAAGGCTACACCTTC. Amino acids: CASSAGTEIWEGYTF.

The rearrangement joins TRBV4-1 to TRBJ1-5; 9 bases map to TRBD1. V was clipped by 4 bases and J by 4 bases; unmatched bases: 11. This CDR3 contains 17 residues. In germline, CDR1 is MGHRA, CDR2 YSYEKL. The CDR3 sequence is CASSPTLGQGLNQPQHF. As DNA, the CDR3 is TGCGCCAGCAGCCCTACACTGGGACAGGGCTTGAATCAGCCCCAGCATTTT.

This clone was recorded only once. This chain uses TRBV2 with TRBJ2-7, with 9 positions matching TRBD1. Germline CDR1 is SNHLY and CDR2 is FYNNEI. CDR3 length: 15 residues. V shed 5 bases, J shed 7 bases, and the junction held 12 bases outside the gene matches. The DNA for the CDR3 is TGTGCCAGCAGTTCCCGGACAGGGGAGTTGCAGGAGCAGTACTTC. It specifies CASSSRTGELQEQYF.

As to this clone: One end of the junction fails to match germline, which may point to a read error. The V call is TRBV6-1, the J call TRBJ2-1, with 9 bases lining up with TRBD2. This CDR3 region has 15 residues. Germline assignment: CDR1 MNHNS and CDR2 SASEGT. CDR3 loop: CASTVQAGGYSEQFF. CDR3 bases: TGTGCCAGCACCGTACAAGCGGGAGGTTACAGTGAGCAGTTCTTC.

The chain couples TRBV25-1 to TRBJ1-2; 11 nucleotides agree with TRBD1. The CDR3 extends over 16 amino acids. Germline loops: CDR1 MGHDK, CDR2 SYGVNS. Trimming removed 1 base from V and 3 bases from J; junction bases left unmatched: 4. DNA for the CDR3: TGTGCCAGCAGTGAATGGGGGACAGGGGGTGACTATGGCTACACCTTC. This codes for CASSEWGTGGDYGYTF.

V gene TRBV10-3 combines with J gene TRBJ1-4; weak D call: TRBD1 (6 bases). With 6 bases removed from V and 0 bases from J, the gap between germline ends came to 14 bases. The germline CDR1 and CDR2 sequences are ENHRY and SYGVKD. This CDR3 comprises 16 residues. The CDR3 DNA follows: TGTGCCATCAGCGACTCAGGGGTTACAACTAATGAAAAACTGTTTTTT. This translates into CAISDSGVTTNEKLFF.

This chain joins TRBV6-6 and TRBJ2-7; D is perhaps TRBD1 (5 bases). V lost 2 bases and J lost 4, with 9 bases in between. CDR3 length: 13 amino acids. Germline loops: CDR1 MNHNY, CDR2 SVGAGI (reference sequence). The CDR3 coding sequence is TGTGCCAGCAGTTACGCAGGGAAGTACGAGCAGTACTTC. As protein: CASSYAGKYEQYF.

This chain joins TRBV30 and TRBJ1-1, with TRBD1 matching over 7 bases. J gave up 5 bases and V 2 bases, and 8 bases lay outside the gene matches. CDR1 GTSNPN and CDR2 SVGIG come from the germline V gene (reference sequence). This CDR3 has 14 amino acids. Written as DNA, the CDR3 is TGTGCCTGGAGTTTGCGACAGGGCTGGACTGAAGCTTTCTTT. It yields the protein CAWSLRQGWTEAFF.

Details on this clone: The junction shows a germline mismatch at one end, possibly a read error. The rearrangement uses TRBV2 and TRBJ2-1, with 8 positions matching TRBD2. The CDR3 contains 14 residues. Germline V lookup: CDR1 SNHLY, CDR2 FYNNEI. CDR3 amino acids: CASSIREGRGPTLF. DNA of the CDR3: TGTGCCAGCAGTATTCGGGAGGGTAGAGGACCCACCCTCTTC. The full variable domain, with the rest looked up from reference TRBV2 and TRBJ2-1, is EPEVTQTPSHQVTQMGQEVILRCVPISNHLYFYWYRQILGQKVEFLVSFYNNEISEKSEIFDDQFSVERPDGSNFTLKIRSTKLEDSAMYFCASSIREGRGPTLFGPGTRLTVL.

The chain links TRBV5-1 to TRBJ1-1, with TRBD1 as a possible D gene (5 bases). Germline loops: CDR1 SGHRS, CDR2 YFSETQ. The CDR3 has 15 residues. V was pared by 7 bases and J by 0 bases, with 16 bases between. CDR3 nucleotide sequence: TGCGCCAGCGGAAAAGGACATTCAGTGAACACTGAAGCTTTCTTT. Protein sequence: CASGKGHSVNTEAFF.

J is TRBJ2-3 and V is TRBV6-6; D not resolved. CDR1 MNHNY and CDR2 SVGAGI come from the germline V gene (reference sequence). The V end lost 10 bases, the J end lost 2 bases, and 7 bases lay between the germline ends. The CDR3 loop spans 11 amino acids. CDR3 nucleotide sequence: TGTGCCACCGGCCACACAGATACGCAGTATTTT. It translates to CATGHTDTQYF.

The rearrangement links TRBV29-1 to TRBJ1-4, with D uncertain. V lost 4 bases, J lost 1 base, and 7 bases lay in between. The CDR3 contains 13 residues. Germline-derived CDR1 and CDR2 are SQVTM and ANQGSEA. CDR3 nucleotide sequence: TGCAGCGTTGTTAAGATAACTAATGAAAAACTGTTTTTT. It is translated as CSVVKITNEKLFF.

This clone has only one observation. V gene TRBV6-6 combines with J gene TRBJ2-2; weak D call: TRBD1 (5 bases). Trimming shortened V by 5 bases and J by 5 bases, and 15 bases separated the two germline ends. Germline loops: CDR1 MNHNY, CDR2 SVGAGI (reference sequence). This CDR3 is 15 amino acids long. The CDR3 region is CASSLRQGGTGELFF. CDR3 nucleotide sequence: TGTGCCAGCAGTCTCCGGCAGGGTGGTACCGGGGAGCTGTTTTTT.